This is a list of T cell receptor beta chains from one sample in a study of blood T cell repertoires in COVID-19. The repertoire was sequenced with immunoSEQ multiplex PCR; TCRdb's copy has only in-frame clones and lacks some. The table has about 310,000 clones, roughly 87% seen once. The sample was PBMCs or T cells enriched from blood (not recorded which). The receptors here all came from a woman aged 18-29 years who had recovered from COVID-19. CDR3s leave out the opening cysteine and the closing phenylalanine or tryptophan. The D gene is left open where the match is weak.

>12|TRBV11-2|-
ASSLGGEYYGYT
>12|TRBV5-1|TRBD1
ASRVQGAIDEQY
>12|TRBV15|-
ATAPDGWATEAF
>14|TRBV5-1|-
ASSLGGGVTNEKLF
>12|TRBV2|TRBD1
ASRGTGRDTEAF
>12|TRBV19|-
ASSIRTANYGYT
>13|TRBV30|TRBD1
AWSEGQGDADTQY
>13|TRBV9|-
ASSVGRGRNTEAF
>11|TRBV7-2|-
ASSPRQAPALH
>14|TRBV27|TRBD1
ASSQLGQGASYEQY
>14|TRBV5-6|TRBD1
ASSPGTGSGLEKLF
>14|TRBV5-6|TRBD1
ASSLEWDRGMGEQF
>13|TRBV4-2|-
ASSQDVGANYGYT
>13|TRBV19|TRBD1
ASSWTGRSTDTQY
>16|TRBV15|TRBD1
ATSRDRGPEGSNYGYT
>11|TRBV12-3/TRBV12-4|TRBD1
ASSKTSRDSQY
>13|TRBV30|-
AWSLRWGGTDTQY
>14|TRBV5-8|TRBD1
ASSRTDWTGGNTIY
>15|TRBV19|TRBD2
ASLGSGRASPDNEQF
>14|TRBV5-4|TRBD2
ASSAGGLGRVNEQF
>13|TRBV6-1|TRBD1
ASSDEGQVNTEAF
>13|TRBV3-1/TRBV3-2|-
ASSPTRLVQETQY
>6|TRBV10-1|-
ASNREF
>18|TRBV9|TRBD2
ASSVAPTGTSGGMTGELF
>15|TRBV3-1/TRBV3-2|TRBD2
ASSQDRAGVNTDTQY
>13|TRBV4-2|TRBD2
ASSPSPSGSHEQY
>11|TRBV28|TRBD1
ASRPDRGPEAF
>13|TRBV19|-
ASSMASIEDTEAF
>11|TRBV7-2|TRBD1
ASSADRATEAF
>15|TRBV24-1|-
ATSDPRQAEEPYEQY
>13|TRBV25-1|TRBD2
ASGQGLAESDTQY
>12|TRBV7-6|TRBD1
ASSSGQASTEAF
>11|TRBV7-9|-
ASSSLGWDEQY
>12|TRBV6-5|TRBD1
ASSRQGLNTEAF
>11|TRBV5-1|-
ASSFPGQETQY
>13|TRBV6-7|-
ASSYLAKSNQPQH
>9|TRBV12-3/TRBV12-4|-
ASSLFRSQF
>14|TRBV28|-
ASSPVSGVNNQPQH
>11|TRBV12-3/TRBV12-4|TRBD2
ASSWGGYETQY
>12|TRBV2|TRBD1
ASREGQYGNTIY
>13|TRBV4-3|TRBD1
ASSSDRGGNQPQH
>11|TRBV27|-
ASSFGGNYGYT
>12|TRBV5-4|-
ASSLTINFDEQY
>15|TRBV20-1|TRBD2
SASGYRGGTFVNEQF
>13|TRBV4-3|-
ASSPRGYSGNTIY
>13|TRBV6-5|TRBD1
ASKVGGTGTYGYT
>12|TRBV14|-
ASSQSIQVTEAF
>11|TRBV29-1|-
SVGGGRNTEAF
>10|TRBV12-3/TRBV12-4|-
ASKDSYQPQH
>11|TRBV5-1|TRBD1
ASSWDRGTEAF